This entry lists 24 T cell receptor beta chains sequenced from one sample in a study of cytomegalovirus exposure and HLA in healthy donors. The PCR had 60 Vbeta and 13 Jbeta primers. Sequencing was performed with immunoSEQ multiplex PCR; in TCRdb, only in-frame clones are kept and a portion is missing. The sample data list about 67,000 clones. The sequencing sample was made of PBMCs. The receptors originated from a woman in her forties in good health and CMV-seropositive.

This chain connects TRBV5-4 to TRBJ2-3; TRBD1 matches 9 bases. The ends lost 0 bases at V and 2 bases at J; junction bases unmatched: 1. The CDR3 extends over 15 amino acids. Germline V gives CDR1 SGHNT, CDR2 YYREEE (reference sequence). CDR3 protein: CASSLDRGLTDTQYF. CDR3 coding DNA: TGTGCCAGCAGCTTGGACAGGGGGCTCACAGATACGCAGTATTTT.

The DNA for the CDR3 is TGCAGCGTTGAAGAGGGAGCTAACACAGATACGCAGTATTTT. This gives the protein CSVEEGANTDTQYF. V usage is TRBV29-1 and J usage is TRBJ2-3; the D gene is possibly TRBD2 (5 bases). Germline-derived CDR1 and CDR2 are SQVTM and ANQGSEA. This CDR3 has 14 residues. V was clipped by 0 bases and J by 2 bases, with 9 bases between them.

The V gene is TRBV11-1, the J gene TRBJ2-3; possible D gene TRBD2, 6 bases. V dropped 4 bases and J dropped 9 bases, with 17 bases sitting between them. The length of the CDR3 is 14 residues. The germline CDR1 and CDR2 sequences are SGHAT and FQDESV (reference sequence). The CDR3 here is CASSSYGGGGTQYF. The CDR3 DNA follows: TGTGCCAGCAGCTCCTACGGTGGAGGAGGGACGCAGTATTTT.

The chain carries TRBV19 and TRBJ1-1, with 7 bases fitting TRBD1. CDR1 and CDR2 (germline): LNHDA, SQIVND (reference sequence). The CDR3 has 16 amino acids. V shed 6 bases and J 0 bases; nucleotides not matched to a gene: 10. The CDR3 DNA reads as TGTGCCAGTAGGCATGGGACAGTCACACTGAACACTGAAGCTTTCTTT. Amino acids: CASRHGTVTLNTEAFF.

The rearrangement links TRBV4-3 to TRBJ2-4; a possible D gene is TRBD2 (5 bases). The germline CDR1 and CDR2 sequences are LGHNA and YSLEER. Trimming took 0 bases from V and 2 from J, leaving 14 bases between them. CDR3 length: 17 residues. DNA of the CDR3: TGCGCCAGCAGCCAAGAGTTGTCCGACGGGACCAAAAACATTCAGTACTTC. Encoded protein: CASSQELSDGTKNIQYF.

The chain is built from TRBV16 and TRBJ1-2; 11 nucleotides line up with TRBD1. This CDR3 region has 15 residues. J was trimmed by 3 bases and V by 2 bases; bases with no gene match: 2. Germline CDR1 and CDR2: KGHSY and FQNENV. CDR3 bases: TGTGCCAGCAGCCAAAGGACAGGGGGCGACTATGGCTACACCTTC. It codes for CASSQRTGGDYGYTF. Based on the CDR3 plus reference TRBV16 and TRBJ1-2, the full variable domain is GEEVAQTPKHLVRGEGQKAKLYCAPIKGHSYVFWYQQVLKNEFKFLISFQNENVFDETGMPKERFSAKCLPNSPCSLEIQATKLEDSAVYFCASSQRTGGDYGYTFGSGTRLTVV.

This chain connects TRBV6-5 to TRBJ2-2; possible D gene TRBD1, 6 bases. This CDR3 has 16 residues. V was trimmed by 0 bases and J by 1 base, leaving 9 bases between them. Germline-derived CDR1 and CDR2 are MNHEY and SVGAGI. Written as DNA, the CDR3 is TGTGCCAGCAGTTACTCGAGACAGGAGAACACCGGGGAGCTGTTTTTT. Translation: CASSYSRQENTGELFF.

The rearrangement uses TRBV9 and TRBJ2-7; no reliable D call. This CDR3 region has 14 residues. Germline V lookup: CDR1 SGDLS, CDR2 YYNGEE. V was pared by 4 bases and J by 0 bases, with 11 bases between. CDR3 nucleotide sequence: TGTGCCAGCAGCCCCCGAGGAGTCTCCTACGAGCAGTACTTC. Protein product: CASSPRGVSYEQYF.

This chain joins TRBV5-1 and TRBJ2-3; the match to TRBD2 covers 9 bases. This CDR3 comprises 15 residues. Germline V gene sequence: CDR1 SGHRS, CDR2 YFSETQ. The V and J ends lost 2 bases and 5 bases, in that order; junction bases with no gene match: 6. CDR3 in DNA: TGCGCCAGCAGCTTTCAGGGACTAGCTGAAGATACGCAGTATTTT. Protein product: CASSFQGLAEDTQYF.

V and J are TRBV7-3 and TRBJ1-2; 7 positions agree with TRBD1. CDR3 size: 13 residues. V was pared by 4 bases and J by 6 bases, with 5 bases of the junction left unmatched. The germline V gene has CDR1 SGHTA and CDR2 FQGTGA. Here the CDR3 DNA reads TGTGCCAGCAGCTCCACAGGGGAGGATGGCTACACCTTC. This codes for CASSSTGEDGYTF. The entire variable domain, with the rest obtained from reference TRBV7-3 and TRBJ1-2, is as follows: GAGVSQTPSNKVTEKGKYVELRCDPISGHTALYWYRQSLGQGPEFLIYFQGTGAADDSGLPNDRFFAVRPEGSVSTLKIQRTERGDSAVYLCASSSTGEDGYTFGSGTRLTVV.

This chain links TRBV9 with TRBJ1-5, with 8 bases lining up with TRBD1. Germline V gene sequence: CDR1 SGDLS, CDR2 YYNGEE. V lost 3 bases, J lost 6 bases, and 5 bases stayed unmatched. CDR3 length: 14 amino acids. The CDR3 nucleotides are TGTGCCAGCAGCGCCGGGACAGGAGGTCAGCCCCAGCATTTT. It translates to CASSAGTGGQPQHF.

V gene TRBV5-1 combines with J gene TRBJ2-7; 15 bases align to TRBD2. The CDR3 covers 15 residues. In germline, CDR1 is SGHRS, CDR2 YFSETQ. The junction had 6 bases not matched to a gene; V was cut back by 4 bases and J by 7 bases. The CDR3 region is CASSPGTSGRWEQYF. DNA for the CDR3: TGCGCCAGCAGCCCCGGGACTAGCGGGAGGTGGGAGCAGTACTTC.

The chain has TRBV7-6 and TRBJ2-1, with TRBD2 matching over 10 bases. The V and J ends lost 4 bases and 2 bases, in that order; junction bases with no gene match: 2. Germline assignment: CDR1 SGHVS and CDR2 FNYEAQ. The CDR3 is 15 amino acids. CDR3 in DNA: TGTGCCAGCAGCTCAAGCGGGGGGGCCTACAATGAGCAGTTCTTC. Amino acids: CASSSSGGAYNEQFF. The full variable domain, rest sourced from reference TRBV7-6 and TRBJ2-1, is GAGVSQSPRYKVTKRGQDVALRCDPISGHVSLYWYRQALGQGPEFLTYFNYEAQQDKSGLPNDRFSAERPEGSISTLTIQRTEQRDSAMYRCASSSSGGAYNEQFFGPGTRLTVL.

The rearrangement links TRBV12-5 to TRBJ1-2; D possibly corresponds to TRBD1 (5 bases). Germline loops: CDR1 LGHNT, CDR2 FRNRAP. The CDR3 has 15 amino acids. Trimming cost V 4 bases and J 8 bases, with 20 bases left between them. CDR3 bases: TGTGCTAGTGGTTCCGTGGTCTGGGGGGAGAGCGGCTACACCTTC. Its translation: CASGSVVWGESGYTF.

CDR3 loop: CASGPPRYSGVDQETQYF. The DNA for the CDR3 is TGTGCTAGTGGTCCCCCCAGGTATAGCGGGGTAGACCAAGAGACCCAGTACTTC. The chain has TRBV12-5 and TRBJ2-5, with 8 bases fitting TRBD2. The CDR3 is made up of 18 amino acids. Germline CDR1 reads LGHNT; CDR2 reads FRNRAP. V was pared by 5 bases and J by 0 bases, with 14 bases of the junction left unmatched. The variable domain in full, with the rest retrieved from reference TRBV12-5 and TRBJ2-5, is DARVTQTPRHKVTEMGQEVTMRCQPILGHNTVFWYRQTMMQGLELLAYFRNRAPLDDSGMPKDRFSAEMPDATLATLKIQPSEPRDSAVYFCASGPPRYSGVDQETQYFGPGTRLLVL.

With regard to this clone: The junction shows a germline mismatch at one end, possibly a read error. The chain has TRBV19 and TRBJ1-2; possibly TRBD1 for D (6 bases). Germline CDR1 and CDR2: LNHDA and SQIVND (reference sequence). The CDR3 runs to 14 residues. CDR3 sequence (DNA): TGTGCCGGTAGTACTGACAGGCCAGGATATGGCTACACCTTC. Translated: CAGSTDRPGYGYTF.

The V gene is TRBV9, the J gene TRBJ2-2, with D perhaps matching TRBD2 (6 bases). In germline, CDR1 is SGDLS, CDR2 YYNGEE. Trimming pared 0 bases from V and 5 bases from J, leaving 17 bases between. The CDR3 runs 17 residues. The CDR3 loop is CASSVAGNRGGTGELFF. CDR3 nucleotides: TGTGCCAGCAGCGTAGCTGGGAACAGAGGAGGGACCGGGGAGCTGTTTTTT.

This chain uses TRBV7-2 with TRBJ2-1, with 7 bases aligning to TRBD1. The J segment lost 7 bases and the V segment lost 6 bases, leaving 9 bases of the junction unmatched. CDR1 SGHTA and CDR2 FQGNSA come from the germline V gene. The CDR3 runs to 14 residues. CDR3 nucleotide sequence: TGTGCCAGCAGTTACACGGGACAGTATAATGAGCAGTTCTTC. Translating it yields CASSYTGQYNEQFF. Looking up the rest from reference TRBV7-2 and TRBJ2-1 gives the full variable domain: GAGVSQSPSNKVTEKGKDVELRCDPISGHTALYWYRQSLGQGLEFLIYFQGNSAPDKSGLPSDRFSAERTGGSVSTLTIQRTQQEDSAVYLCASSYTGQYNEQFFGPGTRLTVL.

The genes are TRBV6-6 and TRBJ1-6; D perhaps matches TRBD1 (6 bases). Germline lookup yields CDR1 MNHNY and CDR2 SVGAGI (reference sequence). The CDR3 totals 14 residues. Deletions cut 2 bases from V and 7 bases from J, with 9 bases between. Here the CDR3 reads CASSYQGWNSPLHF. DNA of the CDR3: TGTGCCAGCAGTTACCAGGGGTGGAATTCACCCCTCCACTTT.

As to this clone: The sample carries other DNA sequences with the same CDR3. The rearrangement joins TRBV9 to TRBJ2-3, with D possibly being TRBD2 (5 bases). Germline assignment: CDR1 SGDLS and CDR2 YYNGEE. The CDR3 is made up of 16 amino acids. V was pared by 0 bases and J by 0 bases, with 11 bases between. DNA of the CDR3: TGTGCCAGCAGCGTAGTACCCAGCGGTAGCACAGATACGCAGTATTTT. Amino acid sequence: CASSVVPSGSTDTQYF.

The chain has TRBV6-1 and TRBJ1-2, with a tentative D call TRBD1 (6 bases). This CDR3 is built from 16 residues. With 2 bases removed from V and 4 bases from J, the gap between germline ends came to 17 bases. Germline assignment: CDR1 MNHNS and CDR2 SASEGT. The CDR3 reads CASSESEGEEIYGYTF. CDR3 bases: TGTGCCAGCAGTGAAAGTGAGGGGGAAGAGATCTATGGCTACACCTTC.

The chain combines TRBV6-1 with TRBJ2-2; no reliable D call. The CDR3 consists of 14 residues. Trimming shortened V by 3 bases and J by 6 bases, and 11 bases separated the two germline ends. Germline CDR1 is MNHNS and CDR2 is SASEGT. The CDR3 sequence is CASSEEIVAGELFF. The CDR3 coding sequence is TGTGCCAGCAGTGAGGAGATTGTTGCCGGGGAGCTGTTTTTT.

The rearrangement uses TRBV7-9 and TRBJ2-2; 7 bases agree with TRBD1. The trim removed 10 bases at V and 0 bases at J, leaving 5 bases unmatched. CDR3 length: 14 residues. Germline CDR1 SEHNR, CDR2 FQNEAQ (reference sequence). CDR3 in DNA: TGTGCCACCGCCGACAGGGCGAACACCGGGGAGCTGTTTTTT. Amino acid sequence: CATADRANTGELFF. The variable domain in full, completed from reference TRBV7-9 and TRBJ2-2, reads DTGVSQNPRHKITKRGQNVTFRCDPISEHNRLYWYRQTLGQGPEFLTYFQNEAQLEKSRLLSDRFSAERPKGSFSTLEIQRTEQGDSAMYLCATADRANTGELFFGEGSRLTVL.

V and J are TRBV9 and TRBJ2-1, with TRBD2 identical over 10 bases. CDR1 SGDLS and CDR2 YYNGEE come from the germline V gene. The CDR3 consists of 14 residues. V lost 2 bases, J lost 7 bases, and 3 bases stayed unmatched. CDR3 protein: CASSVSGRGNEQFF. The CDR3 bases are TGTGCCAGCAGCGTCAGCGGGAGGGGGAATGAGCAGTTCTTC.